The 7 T cell receptor beta chains below all came from one sample that was sequenced in a study of T-cell memory formation after mild COVID-19. TCRdb processed the 5' RACE reads anew with MiXCR; each CDR3 protein has one entry. The data show hundreds of thousands of distinct CDR3 sequences, approximately 15% seen once. The sequenced material came from PBMCs or a T cell subset sorted from them (not recorded which). The source of these receptors is an adult woman who had mild COVID-19 (a few samples of this study predate the infection). Cell type and time point are not known.

This clonotype was found a few times. V usage is TRBV2 and J usage is TRBJ2-5; 13 bases line up with TRBD2. This CDR3 comprises 15 residues. Germline V gives CDR1 SNHLY, CDR2 FYNNEI. The trim removed 4 bases at V and 5 bases at J, leaving 4 bases unmatched. This CDR3 is CASSGTSGGEETQYF. The CDR3 DNA reads as TGTGCCAGCAGTGGGACTAGCGGGGGCGAGGAGACCCAGTACTTC.

V is TRBV5-1 and J is TRBJ2-3; 9 bases agree with TRBD1. The germline V gene has CDR1 SGHRS and CDR2 YFSETQ. This CDR3 comprises 14 residues. V was clipped by 4 bases and J by 6 bases; unmatched bases: 6. In nucleotides, the CDR3 is TGCGCCAGCAGCCCCGGACAGGGGTACGATACGCAGTATTTT. Protein product: CASSPGQGYDTQYF. Together with reference TRBV5-1 and TRBJ2-3, the CDR3 gives the full variable domain: KAGVTQTPRYLIKTRGQQVTLSCSPISGHRSVSWYQQTPGQGLQFLFEYFSETQRNKGNFPGRFSGRQFSNSRSEMNVSTLELGDSALYLCASSPGQGYDTQYFGPGTRLTVL.

This rearrangement joins TRBV20-1 to TRBJ2-7; 9 bases align to TRBD1. V shed 3 bases, J shed 4 bases, and the junction held 10 bases outside the gene matches. The CDR3 is 15 residues long. Germline values: CDR1 DFQATT, CDR2 SNEGSKA (reference sequence). This CDR3 reads CSARQRQGVWYEQYF. CDR3 sequence (DNA): TGCAGTGCTAGGCAGCGACAGGGGGTATGGTACGAGCAGTACTTC.

The genes are TRBV20-1 and TRBJ2-5, with unresolved D. Between the trimmed V and J ends, which lost 3 bases and 5 bases, there was a span of 7 bases. The CDR3 runs 11 residues. Germline V lookup: CDR1 DFQATT, CDR2 SNEGSKA (reference sequence). The CDR3 DNA is TGCAGTGCTAGGCTTTTTGAGACCCAGTACTTC. Protein product: CSARLFETQYF.

The rearrangement uses TRBV29-1 and TRBJ2-1, with TRBD1 matching 7 bases. The CDR3 contains 13 residues. Looked up from germline, CDR1 is SQVTM and CDR2 is ANQGSEA. V gave up 7 bases and J gave up 12 bases; unmatched junction bases: 15. CDR3 nucleotides: TGCAGCGAAGGACAGGTGGGGCCCGGGGCGCAGTTCTTC. Protein: CSEGQVGPGAQFF.

The chain joins TRBV20-1 to TRBJ2-7; D possibly corresponds to TRBD2 (5 bases). Trimming removed 0 bases from V and 3 bases from J, with 9 bases in between. This CDR3 comprises 13 residues. The germline V gene has CDR1 DFQATT and CDR2 SNEGSKA (reference sequence). This CDR3 reads CSARDRADYEQYF. CDR3 nucleotides: TGCAGTGCTAGAGATCGAGCGGACTACGAGCAGTACTTC.

The chain is built from TRBV7-2 and TRBJ2-7; D may be TRBD1 or TRBD2 (5 bases each). This CDR3 is built from 12 residues. Germline assignment: CDR1 SGHTA and CDR2 FQGNSA. Trimming removed 1 base from V and 7 bases from J, with 8 bases in between. The CDR3 region is CASSLEWGEQYF. In DNA form, the CDR3 reads TGTGCCAGCAGCTTAGAGTGGGGGGAGCAGTACTTC.